The 10 T cell receptor beta chains below all came from one sample that was sequenced in a study of T cells in Graves' hyperthyroidism and ophthalmopathy. The TCR beta CDR3 regions underwent amplification using RNA transcripts as the source. An initial round of RT-PCR targeting the TCR CDR3 relied on the HTBI primer set. TCRdb reprocessed the multiplex PCR reads with MiXCR, giving one entry per CDR3 protein. The sample shows fewer than 500,000 distinct CDR3 sequences, roughly 15% of them seen only once. Specimen: blood. Receptors were obtained from a woman aged 25 to 39 with Graves' ophthalmopathy.

This rearrangement joins TRBV12-3 or TRBV12-4 to TRBJ2-7; 9 nucleotides line up with TRBD2. The CDR3 is made up of 13 amino acids. Unmatched junction bases numbered 4, after V lost 7 bases and J lost 3 bases. CDR3 in DNA: TGTGCCAGCAAAGCGGGGGGACACTACGAGCAGTACTTC. This codes for CASKAGGHYEQYF.

With respect to this clonotype: The CDR3 does not end in the conserved phenylalanine or tryptophan, so this is likely a read error. The chain combines TRBV20-1 with TRBJ2-1, with D tentatively TRBD1 or TRBD2 (5 bases each). The germline CDR1 and CDR2 sequences are DFQATT and SNEGSKA (reference sequence). The CDR3 is made up of 13 amino acids. Trimming pared 4 bases from V and 7 bases from J, leaving 14 bases between. The CDR3 sequence: CSATGTIMNEQFL. DNA for the CDR3: TGCAGTGCTACCGGGACGATAATGAATGAGCAGTTCCTC.

This clonotype was observed many times. The chain is built from TRBV12-3 or TRBV12-4 and TRBJ1-1; D uncertain. There are 13 residues in the CDR3. Trimming pared 3 bases from V and 1 base from J, leaving 6 bases between. The CDR3 region is CASSFARNTEAFF. The CDR3 DNA sequence: TGTGCCAGCAGTTTTGCCCGGAACACTGAAGCTTTCTTT.

In this sample, this clonotype turned up many times. The chain is built from TRBV9 and TRBJ2-1; 8 nucleotides match TRBD1. Germline assignment: CDR1 SGDLS and CDR2 YYNGEE. V gave up 6 bases and J gave up 3 bases; unmatched junction bases: 8. The CDR3 length is 15 residues. CDR3 loop: CASTKTGVIYNEQFF. The CDR3 DNA sequence: TGTGCCAGCACCAAGACAGGGGTGATCTACAATGAGCAGTTCTTC.

This clonotype was detected many times. CDR3 protein: CSARPPLAQGSTF. DNA for the CDR3: TGCAGTGCTAGACCACCCCTCGCCCAGGGTAGCACCTTC. The rearrangement uses TRBV20-1 and TRBJ1-2; tentatively, D is TRBD1 (5 bases). CDR1 and CDR2 from the germline V gene are DFQATT and SNEGSKA (reference sequence). The CDR3 runs 13 residues. Trimming cost V 2 bases and J 13 bases, with 20 bases left between them.

V gene TRBV27 combines with J gene TRBJ2-7; a weak D match, TRBD2 (6 bases). Deletions cut 5 bases from V and 6 bases from J, with 14 bases between. The CDR3 is made up of 13 amino acids. Germline assignment: CDR1 MNHEY and CDR2 SMNVEV (reference sequence). CDR3 DNA sequence: TGTGCCAGCAGTGTACTTGGGGGAGGCGAGCAGTACTTC. It yields the protein CASSVLGGGEQYF.

This clonotype has ten or more counts. The chain carries TRBV27 and TRBJ2-3; TRBD2 matches at 14 bases. CDR1 MNHEY and CDR2 SMNVEV come from the germline V gene (reference sequence). This CDR3 region has 17 residues. The V segment lost 2 bases and the J segment 5 bases; nucleotides outside the gene matches: 6. The CDR3 nucleotides are TGTGCCAGCAGTTTAATGGGACTAGCGGGGGCAGGAGATACGCAGTATTTT. It codes for CASSLMGLAGAGDTQYF.

The J gene is TRBJ1-2, the V gene TRBV11-3, with D perhaps TRBD1 (6 bases). Germline assignment: CDR1 SGHNT and CDR2 YENEEA. The CDR3 is 14 residues long. Trimming left V 5 bases short and J 4 bases short, with 14 bases between. The CDR3 reads CASSLRGTSYGYTF. The DNA of the CDR3 is TGTGCCAGCAGCCTCCGCGGGACATCCTATGGCTACACCTTC.

This CDR3 is CASSQVSGGKNIQYF. CDR3 coding DNA: TGTGCCAGCAGCCAAGTTTCGGGGGGGAAAAACATTCAGTACTTC. This rearrangement joins TRBV3-1 to TRBJ2-4; 8 nucleotides agree with TRBD2. J gave up 4 bases and V 1 base, and 3 bases lay outside the gene matches. This CDR3 has 15 residues. Germline lookup yields CDR1 LGHDT and CDR2 YNNKEL (reference sequence).

This clonotype was recorded many times. The chain has TRBV7-9 and TRBJ2-1, with D hard to call. V was cut by 3 bases and J by 6 bases, with 9 bases left in between. Germline V CDR1 and CDR2: SEHNR, FQNEAQ (reference sequence). The CDR3 loop spans 13 amino acids. CDR3 in amino acids: CASSFFRVNEQFF. Written as DNA, the CDR3 is TGTGCCAGCAGCTTCTTTAGGGTCAATGAGCAGTTCTTC.